These 23 T cell receptor beta chains share one sample of origin, sequenced in a study of OX40 agonist ivuxolimab in advanced cancers. Generated by immunoSEQ multiplex PCR, the TCRdb table keeps only in-frame clones and is missing some. This table holds 50,000 to 60,000 clones, around 86% found once. The sequences come from CD4+ or CD8+ T cells sorted from blood, collected in a trial of the OX40 agonist ivuxolimab. The receptors were sampled from an adult with an advanced solid tumor such as melanoma, head and neck, liver or kidney cancer.

The chain couples TRBV6-1 to TRBJ2-7; perhaps D is TRBD1 or TRBD2 (5 bases each). Trimming took 5 bases from V and 0 from J, leaving 14 bases between them. The CDR3 has 15 amino acids. Germline V gene sequence: CDR1 MNHNS, CDR2 SASEGT. CDR3 sequence reads: CASSIPPGLSYEQYF. CDR3 DNA: TGTGCCAGCAGTATCCCTCCGGGGCTCTCCTACGAGCAGTACTTC.

The chain has TRBV11-2 and TRBJ1-1, with D hard to call. Germline V gene sequence: CDR1 SGHAT, CDR2 FQNNGV. The V and J ends lost 3 bases and 1 base respectively, with 6 bases between them. The length of the CDR3 is 13 residues. This CDR3 is CASSFTPNTEAFF. The DNA of the CDR3 is TGTGCCAGCAGCTTTACCCCGAACACTGAAGCTTTCTTT.

The chain employs TRBV5-6 and TRBJ2-7; 8 nucleotides line up with TRBD1. The V segment lost 1 base and the J segment 4 bases; nucleotides outside the gene matches: 4. The CDR3 is 14 amino acids. The germline CDR1 and CDR2 sequences are SGHDT and YYEEEE. The DNA of the CDR3 is TGTGCCAGCAGCTTGCCTGGACAGGGTTACGAGCAGTACTTC. Protein: CASSLPGQGYEQYF.

The gene calls are TRBV9 and TRBJ2-2; D is perhaps TRBD2 (5 bases). The CDR3 runs 16 residues. Looked up from germline, CDR1 is SGDLS and CDR2 is YYNGEE. V was pared by 2 bases and J by 5 bases, with 16 bases between. In nucleotides, the CDR3 is TGTGCCAGCAGCGTCATGGCGGGCCTTTTAACCGGGGAGCTGTTTTTT. Residues: CASSVMAGLLTGELFF.

V and J are TRBV13 and TRBJ2-1, with 7 bases fitting TRBD1. The CDR3 extends over 15 amino acids. Germline V gene data show CDR1 as PRHDT and CDR2 as FYEKMQ (reference sequence). Losses at the gene ends were 1 base for V and 2 bases for J; bases not matched to a gene: 2. The CDR3 DNA is TGTGCCAGCAGCTTAGACAGGGGTGCCTACAATGAGCAGTTCTTC. Protein: CASSLDRGAYNEQFF.

This chain connects TRBV19 to TRBJ2-2; D perhaps matches TRBD1 (6 bases). Germline values: CDR1 LNHDA, CDR2 SQIVND (reference sequence). V gave up 8 bases and J gave up 6 bases, with 16 bases separating them. This CDR3 has 14 residues. The CDR3 sequence: CASCIQGNAGELFF. The CDR3 bases are TGTGCCAGTTGCATACAGGGTAACGCCGGGGAGCTGTTTTTT.

This sequence joins TRBV7-2 and TRBJ2-7; possible D gene TRBD2, 6 bases. Trimming removed 5 bases at V and 2 bases at J, with 10 bases between. Germline CDR1 SGHTA, CDR2 FQGNSA. The CDR3 length is 13 residues. CDR3 sequence (DNA): TGTGCCAGCAGCCTGGCGGGAACCTACGAGCAGTACTTC. It encodes CASSLAGTYEQYF.

The chain recombines TRBV4-1 with TRBJ2-7, with D perhaps given as TRBD1 or TRBD2 (5 bases each). The CDR3 has 17 amino acids. Germline CDR1 MGHRA, CDR2 YSYEKL. Between the trimmed V and J ends, which lost 2 bases and 0 bases, there was a span of 17 bases. This chain's CDR3 is CASSQSDWGMSSYEQYF. The DNA for the CDR3 is TGCGCCAGCAGCCAATCGGACTGGGGGATGAGCTCCTACGAGCAGTACTTC.

This clone is a singleton in its sample. This rearrangement joins TRBV28 to TRBJ1-5, with TRBD1 identical over 9 bases. The germline CDR1 and CDR2 sequences are MDHEN and SYDVKM. Trimming removed 3 bases from V and 1 base from J; junction bases left unmatched: 7. The CDR3 is 17 amino acids. The CDR3, as DNA: TGTGCCAGCAGTTTGGACAGGGGCCCGGAGAGCAATCAGCCCCAGCATTTT. Translating it yields CASSLDRGPESNQPQHF.

V gene TRBV19 combines with J gene TRBJ2-2, with 10 bases identical to TRBD2. CDR1 is LNHDA, CDR2 SQIVND, per germline (reference sequence). The CDR3 is made up of 20 amino acids. V trimming: 0 bases; J trimming: 0 bases; junction bases outside the gene matches: 10. The CDR3 DNA follows: TGTGCCAGTAGTATAGAGGGGACTAGCGTGGAAGCAGCGAACACCGGGGAGCTGTTTTTT. Translating it yields CASSIEGTSVEAANTGELFF.

In this sample, this clone turned up a few times. This chain connects TRBV5-4 to TRBJ2-1; D call uncertain. V was pared by 5 bases and J by 5 bases, with 11 bases between. Germline V CDR1 and CDR2: SGHNT, YYREEE (reference sequence). The CDR3 consists of 13 residues. CDR3 bases: TGTGCCAGCAGTAGGTTTTTTGACAATGAGCAGTTCTTC. This codes for CASSRFFDNEQFF.

The genes are TRBV19 and TRBJ2-1; 12 bases are shared with TRBD2. The CDR3 runs 15 residues. With V trimmed by 10 bases and J by 0 bases, 4 bases remained unmatched. Germline values: CDR1 LNHDA, CDR2 SQIVND (reference sequence). CDR3 in amino acids: CATQTSGSSYNEQFF. Written as DNA, the CDR3 is TGTGCCACGCAGACTAGCGGGAGCTCCTACAATGAGCAGTTCTTC.

The CDR3 loop reads CASSLTSGHSGANVLTF. DNA for the CDR3: TGTGCCAGCAGCTTGACTAGCGGGCACTCTGGGGCCAACGTCCTGACTTTC. The chain is built from TRBV7-2 and TRBJ2-6, with 10 positions matching TRBD2. V lost 3 bases, J lost 0 bases, and 2 bases stayed unmatched. Germline lookup yields CDR1 SGHTA and CDR2 FQGNSA. This CDR3 comprises 17 residues. The entire variable domain, with the rest obtained from reference TRBV7-2 and TRBJ2-6, is as follows: GAGVSQSPSNKVTEKGKDVELRCDPISGHTALYWYRQSLGQGLEFLIYFQGNSAPDKSGLPSDRFSAERTGGSVSTLTIQRTQQEDSAVYLCASSLTSGHSGANVLTFGAGSRLTVL.

This sequence joins TRBV2 and TRBJ1-5, with D perhaps matching TRBD1 (5 bases). The CDR3 has 13 residues. Trimming pared 3 bases from V and 6 bases from J, leaving 9 bases between. Germline V gene sequence: CDR1 SNHLY, CDR2 FYNNEI. The CDR3 loop is CASSEQGVQPQHF. The CDR3 DNA is TGTGCCAGCAGTGAGCAGGGTGTTCAGCCCCAGCATTTT.

The chain couples TRBV11-2 to TRBJ2-7, with 9 bases aligning to TRBD1. V shed 4 bases and J 7 bases; nucleotides not matched to a gene: 5. Per germline, CDR1 SGHAT and CDR2 FQNNGV. The CDR3 spans 13 residues. DNA for the CDR3: TGTGCCAGCAGCTGGGACAGGGCAAGGGAGCAGTACTTC. Translation gives CASSWDRAREQYF.

The chain employs TRBV19 and TRBJ1-1; TRBD1 matches at 7 bases. Germline V gene data show CDR1 as LNHDA and CDR2 as SQIVND (reference sequence). The CDR3 contains 14 residues. V gave up 8 bases and J gave up 0 bases; unmatched junction bases: 6. In nucleotides, the CDR3 is TGTGCCAGTCACCGTGGGACAGTGAACACTGAAGCTTTCTTT. Translation: CASHRGTVNTEAFF. Full variable domain (missing parts from reference TRBV19 and TRBJ1-1): DGGITQSPKYLFRKEGQNVTLSCEQNLNHDAMYWYRQDPGQGLRLIYYSQIVNDFQKGDIAEGYSVSREKKESFPLTVTSAQKNPTAFYLCASHRGTVNTEAFFGQGTRLTVV.

V gene TRBV21-1 combines with J gene TRBJ1-1. TRBV21-1 is reported as a pseudogene. The CDR3 totals 16 residues. CDR3 loop: CASSTKDPRQDTEAFF. The CDR3 nucleotides read TGTGCCAGCAGCACAAAGGACCCAAGGCAGGACACTGAAGCTTTCTTT.

The V and J genes are TRBV14 and TRBJ1-6, with D unresolved. With 0 bases removed from V and 9 bases from J, the gap between germline ends came to 6 bases. CDR3 length: 13 residues. Germline CDR1 is SGHDN and CDR2 is FVKESK. The chain's CDR3 is CASSQDRLSPLHF. CDR3 sequence (DNA): TGTGCCAGCAGCCAAGACAGGCTTTCACCCCTCCACTTT.

This chain uses TRBV5-1 with TRBJ2-1, with D perhaps TRBD2 (6 bases). The CDR3 has 16 amino acids. Per the germline V gene, CDR1 is SGHRS and CDR2 is YFSETQ. The V end lost 4 bases, the J end lost 0 bases, and 14 bases lay between the germline ends. Written as DNA, the CDR3 is TGCGCCAGCAGCACAACCGGGACTCCCTCCTACAATGAGCAGTTCTTC. It codes for CASSTTGTPSYNEQFF.

The V gene is TRBV4-1, the J gene TRBJ2-7; TRBD1 is a possible D gene (5 bases). The germline V gene encodes CDR1 MGHRA and CDR2 YSYEKL. The CDR3 sequence is 15 residues long. The germline V and J ends were trimmed by 0 bases and 6 bases, with 15 bases remaining between them. As DNA, the CDR3 is TGCGCCAGCAGCCAAGAATTAGGGTGGGGCGGCGAGCAGTACTTC. Its protein is CASSQELGWGGEQYF.

V is TRBV6-1 and J is TRBJ1-6, with unresolved D. Looked up from germline, CDR1 is MNHNS and CDR2 is SASEGT. V was pared by 6 bases and J by 7 bases, with 10 bases between. CDR3 length: 13 amino acids. The CDR3 protein is CASRPTGNSPLHF. The CDR3 nucleotides read TGTGCCAGCAGACCAACGGGAAATTCACCCCTCCACTTT.

The sample holds a few counts of this clone. V and J are TRBV7-2 and TRBJ1-6, with a weak D call TRBD1 (5 bases). The V end lost 3 bases, the J end lost 6 bases, and 12 bases lay between the germline ends. The CDR3 spans 15 residues. The V gene's germline CDR1 is SGHTA and CDR2 FQGNSA. CDR3 in DNA: TGTGCCAGCAGCTTCGGGGCAGCCCTTAATTCACCCCTCCACTTT. Encoded protein: CASSFGAALNSPLHF.

The genes are TRBV5-4 and TRBJ2-3, with 10 bases fitting TRBD2. Germline V gene lookup returns CDR1 SGHNT and CDR2 YYREEE (reference sequence). After removal of 7 bases from V and 3 bases from J, the junction contained 11 bases not matched to a gene. The CDR3 spans 16 residues. CDR3: CASGTSDSSPTDTQYF. Here the CDR3 DNA reads TGTGCCAGCGGGACTAGCGACTCCTCCCCGACAGATACGCAGTATTTT. The variable domain in full, with the rest retrieved from reference TRBV5-4 and TRBJ2-3, is ETGVTQSPTHLIKTRGQQVTLRCSSQSGHNTVSWYQQALGQGPQFIFQYYREEENGRGNFPPRFSGLQFPNYSSELNVNALELDDSALYLCASGTSDSSPTDTQYFGPGTRLTVL.